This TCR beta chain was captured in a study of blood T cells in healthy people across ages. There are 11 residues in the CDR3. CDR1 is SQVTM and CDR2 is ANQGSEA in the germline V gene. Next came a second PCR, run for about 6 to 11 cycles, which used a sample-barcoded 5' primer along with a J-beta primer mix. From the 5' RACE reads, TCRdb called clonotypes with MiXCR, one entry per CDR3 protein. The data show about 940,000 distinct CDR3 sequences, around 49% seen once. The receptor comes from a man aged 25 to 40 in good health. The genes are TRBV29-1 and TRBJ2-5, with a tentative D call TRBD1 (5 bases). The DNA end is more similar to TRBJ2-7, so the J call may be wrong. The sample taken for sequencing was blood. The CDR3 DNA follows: TGCAGCGCTGGACCAGGGAACGAGCAGTACTTC. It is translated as CSAGPGNEQYF.